Following are 10 T cell receptor beta chains from one sample sequenced in a study of tissue T cells after allogeneic stem cell transplantation. TCRdb's table, derived via immunoSEQ multiplex PCR, lists solely in-frame clones and lacks some. The sample consists of approximately 600 clones, 55% to 80% of them appearing once. Specimen: blood, collected at autopsy. The receptors shown here come from a female patient between 18 and 55 years old with steroid-refractory graft-versus-host disease after an allogeneic stem cell transplant. T cells may partly derive from the graft donor.

The chain links TRBV28 to TRBJ1-2; D not resolved. V dropped 4 bases and J dropped 8 bases, with 11 bases sitting between them. The CDR3 runs 12 residues. Germline V gene sequence: CDR1 MDHEN, CDR2 SYDVKM. CDR3 in amino acids: CASSSHRRGYTF. DNA of the CDR3: TGTGCCAGCAGTTCGCATCGGAGGGGCTACACCTTC.

The chain joins TRBV5-5 to TRBJ2-1; 7 bases fit TRBD2. The germline V gene encodes CDR1 SGHKS and CDR2 YYEKEE (reference sequence). The CDR3 totals 15 residues. V shed 2 bases and J 2 bases; nucleotides not matched to a gene: 4. The CDR3 DNA reads as TGTGCCAGCAGCTTTAGAGCGGGAACCTACAATGAGCAGTTCTTC. It specifies CASSFRAGTYNEQFF.

The genes are TRBV27 and TRBJ2-7; 10 positions match TRBD1. CDR3 length: 15 residues. Germline-derived CDR1 and CDR2 are MNHEY and SMNVEV (reference sequence). Trimming cost V 5 bases and J 4 bases; bases outside gene matches: 8. CDR3 in DNA: TGTGCCAGCAGTCGGGCGGGACAGGGGTGGTACGAGCAGTACTTC. This codes for CASSRAGQGWYEQYF.

The chain links TRBV21-1 to TRBJ1-6. TRBV21-1 is labeled a pseudogene. The CDR3 contains 20 residues. The CDR3, as DNA: TGTGCCAGCAGCAAAAAAGGGGTCGGGGCGCGGGTTTACTATAATTCACCCCTCCACTTT. This gives the protein CASSKKGVGARVYYNSPLHF.

This clone has just a few counts. The chain couples TRBV6-2 or TRBV6-3 to TRBJ2-1; TRBD2 aligns across 9 bases. CDR1 is MNHEY and CDR2 is SVGEGT in the germline V gene. Germline trimming cut 2 bases from V and 5 bases from J; bases unmatched to any gene: 7. CDR3 size: 16 residues. The CDR3 nucleotides read TGTGCCAGCAGTTACCGTGCGGGAGGGCCAAACAATGAGCAGTTCTTC. This encodes CASSYRAGGPNNEQFF.

The chain recombines TRBV5-4 with TRBJ1-6; 7 nucleotides agree with TRBD1. J was trimmed by 10 bases and V by 5 bases; bases with no gene match: 6. The length of the CDR3 is 13 residues. The germline V gene has CDR1 SGHNT and CDR2 YYREEE (reference sequence). The CDR3 here is CASSPDRVSPLHF. CDR3 nucleotide sequence: TGTGCCAGCAGTCCCGACAGGGTCTCACCCCTCCACTTT.

V usage is TRBV29-1 and J usage is TRBJ2-7; D remains ambiguous. Germline assignment: CDR1 SQVTM and CDR2 ANQGSEA. The V and J ends lost 5 bases and 4 bases respectively, with 9 bases between them. The CDR3 is 11 residues long. The CDR3 reads CSVLDVYEQYF. In nucleotides, the CDR3 is TGCAGCGTTCTGGACGTATACGAGCAGTACTTC.

In its sample, this clone was seen once. The rearrangement joins TRBV10-2 to TRBJ2-7, with TRBD1 identical over 8 bases. CDR1 is WSHSY and CDR2 is SAAADI in the germline V gene. This CDR3 comprises 18 residues. With 4 bases clipped from V and 2 bases from J, the junction kept 16 bases outside the gene matches. In DNA form, the CDR3 reads TGCGCCAGCAGTGGCCACCACCCAGGGGGCCTTCCCCCCTACGAGCAGTACTTC. It specifies CASSGHHPGGLPPYEQYF.

The J gene is TRBJ2-7, the V gene TRBV10-1; TRBD2 matches 10 bases. This CDR3 is 22 amino acids long. Germline V gene lookup returns CDR1 WNHNN and CDR2 SYGVQD (reference sequence). V lost 7 bases to trimming and J lost 1 base; unmatched junction nucleotides: 28. The CDR3 protein is CASISRDGPYPRTSGTSYEQYF. CDR3 bases: TGCGCCAGCATCTCTCGGGACGGCCCTTACCCCAGGACTAGCGGTACTTCCTACGAGCAGTACTTC.

V usage is TRBV7-3 and J usage is TRBJ1-5; the D is unclear. The CDR3 consists of 14 residues. Germline values: CDR1 SGHTA, CDR2 FQGTGA. V was shortened by 2 bases and J by 0 bases, with 5 bases between the two germline ends. This chain's CDR3 is CASSLQYSNQPQHF. CDR3 coding DNA: TGTGCCAGCAGCTTACAGTATAGCAATCAGCCCCAGCATTTT.